A selection of T cell receptor beta chains follows, all from one sample in a study of blood T cell repertoires in COVID-19. Only in-frame clones appear in the TCRdb table, and some are missing; sequencing was by immunoSEQ multiplex PCR. The sample includes roughly 670,000 clones, over 80% of them seen just once. Sequencing input: peripheral blood. The receptors stem from a young woman with acute or convalescent COVID-19. The CDR3 runs from the conserved cysteine through the conserved F or W. The order of the fields is V gene, clone size, D gene, J gene, CDR3 protein, CDR3 DNA. The D gene is left open where the match is weak. Clone sizes are given selectively: once, few, many, or a class where the clone is expanded.

v_call: TRBV5-1
clone_size: NA
d_call: NA
j_call: TRBJ1-6
cdr3_aa: CASSPQGGDSPLHF
cdr3_nt: TGCGCCAGCAGCCCCCAGGGCGGGGATTCACCCCTCCACTTT

v_call: TRBV4-1
clone_size: NA
d_call: TRBD1
j_call: TRBJ1-2
cdr3_aa: CASSQGSGTGGLGYTF
cdr3_nt: TGCGCCAGCAGCCAGGGATCCGGGACAGGGGGCTTAGGCTACACCTTC

v_call: TRBV12-5
clone_size: NA
d_call: NA
j_call: TRBJ1-3
cdr3_aa: CASGHGPANRVGNTIYF
cdr3_nt: TGTGCTAGTGGTCATGGGCCTGCGAACAGGGTTGGAAACACCATATATTTT

v_call: TRBV4-3
clone_size: NA
d_call: TRBD1
j_call: TRBJ1-2
cdr3_aa: CASSQDEGQGEETGYTF
cdr3_nt: TGCGCCAGCAGCCAAGACGAAGGACAGGGGGAAGAGACTGGCTACACCTTC

v_call: TRBV9
clone_size: NA
d_call: TRBD2
j_call: TRBJ2-3
cdr3_aa: CASSGRGGTDTQYF
cdr3_nt: TGTGCCAGCAGCGGGCGGGGGGGCACAGATACGCAGTATTTT

v_call: TRBV6-5
clone_size: NA
d_call: NA
j_call: TRBJ1-1
cdr3_aa: CASSSGRAEAFF
cdr3_nt: TGTGCCAGCAGCTCTGGGAGGGCTGAAGCTTTCTTT

v_call: TRBV9
clone_size: NA
d_call: NA
j_call: TRBJ2-7
cdr3_aa: CASSRLGRASYEQYF
cdr3_nt: TGTGCCAGCAGCCGTCTAGGCAGGGCCTCCTACGAGCAGTACTTC

v_call: TRBV25-1
clone_size: NA
d_call: NA
j_call: TRBJ2-1
cdr3_aa: CASLLDDFGEQFF
cdr3_nt: TGTGCCAGCCTGCTAGACGATTTCGGTGAGCAGTTCTTC

v_call: TRBV4-1
clone_size: once
d_call: TRBD1
j_call: TRBJ2-2
cdr3_aa: CASSPGTGVAGELFF
cdr3_nt: TGCGCCAGCAGCCCCGGGACAGGGGTGGCCGGGGAGCTGTTTTTT

v_call: TRBV29-1
clone_size: NA
d_call: NA
j_call: TRBJ2-1
cdr3_aa: CSAPTTNEQFF
cdr3_nt: TGCAGCGCCCCGACAACCAATGAGCAGTTCTTC

v_call: TRBV19
clone_size: NA
d_call: NA
j_call: TRBJ2-7
cdr3_aa: CASSIKGGTDEQYF
cdr3_nt: TGTGCCAGTAGTATTAAAGGGGGAACGGACGAGCAGTACTTC

v_call: TRBV9
clone_size: NA
d_call: NA
j_call: TRBJ2-3
cdr3_aa: CASSVAASTDTQYF
cdr3_nt: TGTGCCAGCAGCGTAGCAGCGAGCACAGATACGCAGTATTTT

v_call: TRBV11-2
clone_size: NA
d_call: TRBD1
j_call: TRBJ1-3
cdr3_aa: CAGQDRRNSGNTIYF
cdr3_nt: TGTGCCGGACAGGACAGGCGAAACTCTGGAAACACCATATATTTT

v_call: TRBV28
clone_size: NA
d_call: NA
j_call: TRBJ1-1
cdr3_aa: CASSLEGGGTEAFF
cdr3_nt: TGTGCCAGCAGTTTAGAAGGGGGGGGCACTGAAGCTTTCTTT

v_call: TRBV24-1
clone_size: NA
d_call: NA
j_call: TRBJ2-7
cdr3_aa: CATSERGYEQYF
cdr3_nt: TGTGCCACCAGTGAAAGGGGATACGAGCAGTACTTC

v_call: TRBV2
clone_size: NA
d_call: TRBD1
j_call: TRBJ2-7
cdr3_aa: CASREAGQGADEQYF
cdr3_nt: TGTGCCAGCAGGGAGGCCGGACAGGGGGCCGACGAGCAGTACTTC

v_call: TRBV6-5
clone_size: NA
d_call: NA
j_call: TRBJ1-5
cdr3_aa: CASSYGGFQPQHF
cdr3_nt: TGTGCCAGCAGTTACGGGGGGTTTCAGCCCCAGCATTTT

v_call: TRBV19
clone_size: NA
d_call: TRBD1
j_call: TRBJ2-2
cdr3_aa: CASSTTTTGDGELFF
cdr3_nt: TGTGCCAGTAGTACTACTACAACAGGGGACGGGGAGCTGTTTTTT

v_call: TRBV11-2
clone_size: NA
d_call: NA
j_call: TRBJ2-2
cdr3_aa: CASSLFGGPGELFF
cdr3_nt: TGTGCCAGCAGCTTATTTGGAGGTCCCGGGGAGCTGTTTTTT

v_call: TRBV20-1
clone_size: NA
d_call: NA
j_call: TRBJ1-1
cdr3_aa: CSASRGGELNTEAFF
cdr3_nt: TGCAGTGCTAGTCGGGGGGGGGAGCTGAACACTGAAGCTTTCTTT

v_call: TRBV20-1
clone_size: NA
d_call: TRBD2
j_call: TRBJ2-7
cdr3_aa: CSASSAGGAGEQYF
cdr3_nt: TGCAGTGCTAGTTCGGCGGGGGGAGCAGGCGAGCAGTACTTC

v_call: TRBV19
clone_size: NA
d_call: NA
j_call: TRBJ1-6
cdr3_aa: CASSIGQGRDSPLHF
cdr3_nt: TGTGCCAGTAGTATAGGTCAGGGAAGAGATTCACCCCTCCACTTT

v_call: TRBV7-9
clone_size: NA
d_call: TRBD1
j_call: TRBJ1-3
cdr3_aa: CASSPDGTGFRFKF
cdr3_nt: TGTGCCAGCAGCCCCGATGGGACAGGGTTTCGTTTTAAATTT

v_call: TRBV5-1
clone_size: once
d_call: NA
j_call: TRBJ1-2
cdr3_aa: CASSLGGGGYTF
cdr3_nt: TGCGCCAGCAGCTTGGGCGGAGGTGGCTACACCTTC

v_call: TRBV29-1
clone_size: NA
d_call: NA
j_call: TRBJ1-2
cdr3_aa: CSVEDPPDSYGYTF
cdr3_nt: TGCAGCGTTGAAGATCCTCCGGACAGCTATGGCTACACCTTC

v_call: TRBV5-5
clone_size: NA
d_call: NA
j_call: TRBJ1-2
cdr3_aa: CASRGGGNGYTF
cdr3_nt: TGTGCCAGCAGAGGGGGAGGGAATGGCTACACCTTC

v_call: TRBV11-2
clone_size: few
d_call: NA
j_call: TRBJ1-6
cdr3_aa: CASSFGAENSPLHF
cdr3_nt: TGTGCCAGCAGCTTTGGGGCAGAGAATTCACCCCTCCACTTT

v_call: TRBV2
clone_size: NA
d_call: TRBD1
j_call: TRBJ1-2
cdr3_aa: CATALGTGGGYGYTF
cdr3_nt: TGTGCCACCGCTCTGGGGACAGGGGGAGGCTATGGCTACACCTTC

v_call: TRBV27
clone_size: NA
d_call: TRBD1
j_call: TRBJ2-1
cdr3_aa: CASSWTGKRGAYNEQFF
cdr3_nt: TGTGCCAGCAGTTGGACAGGGAAACGCGGGGCCTACAATGAGCAGTTCTTC

v_call: TRBV5-6
clone_size: NA
d_call: NA
j_call: TRBJ1-2
cdr3_aa: CASSWTATAANYGYTF
cdr3_nt: TGTGCCAGCAGCTGGACCGCGACAGCCGCTAACTATGGCTACACCTTC

v_call: TRBV19
clone_size: NA
d_call: TRBD1
j_call: TRBJ2-7
cdr3_aa: CASSLMGTGYRNEQYF
cdr3_nt: TGTGCCAGTAGTCTTATGGGGACAGGTTACAGAAACGAGCAGTACTTC

v_call: TRBV5-1
clone_size: NA
d_call: NA
j_call: TRBJ2-7
cdr3_aa: CASSLVEGDRYEQYF
cdr3_nt: TGCGCCAGCAGCTTGGTGGAAGGGGATCGGTACGAGCAGTACTTC

v_call: TRBV9
clone_size: NA
d_call: TRBD1
j_call: TRBJ1-2
cdr3_aa: CASRKGTGDSYGYTF
cdr3_nt: TGTGCCAGCAGGAAGGGGACAGGGGATTCCTATGGCTACACCTTC

v_call: TRBV6-1
clone_size: NA
d_call: TRBD1
j_call: TRBJ1-2
cdr3_aa: CASSEYVGQGSLGYTF
cdr3_nt: TGTGCCAGCAGCGAATACGTAGGACAGGGGAGCCTTGGCTACACCTTC

v_call: TRBV30
clone_size: NA
d_call: TRBD2
j_call: TRBJ2-2
cdr3_aa: CAWSLFAIGGAVTGELFF
cdr3_nt: TGTGCCTGGAGTCTATTTGCTATCGGGGGGGCGGTCACCGGGGAGCTGTTTTTT

v_call: TRBV27
clone_size: NA
d_call: NA
j_call: TRBJ1-1
cdr3_aa: CASSPRTLRTEAFF
cdr3_nt: TGTGCCAGCAGTCCCAGGACACTCAGGACTGAAGCTTTCTTT

v_call: TRBV27
clone_size: NA
d_call: TRBD1
j_call: TRBJ1-2
cdr3_aa: CASRPGTETNYGYTF
cdr3_nt: TGTGCCAGCAGACCCGGGACAGAGACTAACTATGGCTACACCTTC

v_call: TRBV6-4
clone_size: NA
d_call: NA
j_call: TRBJ1-4
cdr3_aa: CASSETADNEKLFF
cdr3_nt: TGTGCCAGCAGTGAAACAGCGGATAATGAAAAACTGTTTTTT

v_call: TRBV19
clone_size: few
d_call: NA
j_call: TRBJ2-7
cdr3_aa: CASTNQGLYEQYF
cdr3_nt: TGTGCCAGTACAAACCAGGGACTGTACGAGCAGTACTTC

v_call: TRBV9
clone_size: NA
d_call: TRBD2
j_call: TRBJ2-2
cdr3_aa: CASSRLAVNTGELFF
cdr3_nt: TGTGCCAGCAGCAGACTAGCGGTGAACACCGGGGAGCTGTTTTTT

v_call: TRBV5-4
clone_size: NA
d_call: NA
j_call: TRBJ2-7
cdr3_aa: CASSLQGTSEQYF
cdr3_nt: TGTGCCAGCAGCTTGCAGGGAACGAGCGAGCAGTACTTC

v_call: TRBV6-2/TRBV6-3
clone_size: NA
d_call: NA
j_call: TRBJ1-5
cdr3_aa: CASSYGTGYSNQPQHF
cdr3_nt: TGTGCCAGCAGTTACGGCACGGGGTATAGCAATCAGCCCCAGCATTTT